This TCR beta chain was sequenced for a study of T-cell memory formation after mild COVID-19 (dated by TCRdb to 2020 to 2022). Study-wide context: TCR sequence clusters from the two donors were largely donor specific. In a couple of donors, T-cell clones that expanded and contracted after mild COVID-19 were tracked by sequencing TCRalpha and TCRbeta repertoires over time. The cohort comprised two young, previously healthy adult volunteers, one female and one male. The investigation overall reported the following: Some responding clones were detected in pre-infection memory, suggesting pre-existing cross-reactive memory T cells joined the SARS-CoV-2 response. Contracting CD4+ clones were found mainly in CM and EM memory subsets, while CD8+ clones were enriched in EMRA. Whether the second-wave clones peaking on day 37 were SARS-CoV-2 specific was not confirmed. Clones contracting from day 15 to 85 had balanced CD4/CD8 phenotypes, while a second wave expanding from day 15 to 37 was biased towards CD4+. The study covered only a couple of mild cases, and larger cohorts including severe cases with pre-infection samples were considered necessary.

Comment on this clonotype: Its antigen has not been determined. Base-call qualities are not available, and no considerably larger clone is one nucleotide away.

The sequencer listed for this sample is Illumina NovaSeq 6000. TCRalpha and TCRbeta cDNA libraries were built by 5'RACE with constant-segment primers, adding sample barcodes and unique molecular identifiers. Trizol reagent was used to extract RNA from every sample. The libraries were amplified in two PCR steps, and the second step added a second sample barcode and Illumina TruSeq adapters. Libraries were sequenced on an Illumina NovaSeq with 2 x 150 bp paired-end reads. As for the authors' bioinformatics: The reads were demultiplexed and collapsed into UMI-guided consensus sequences using migec v1.2.7. With mixcr v2.1.11, UMI consensuses were aligned to TRA and TRB V and J templates and assembled into clonotypes. Clonotypes were classified as expanded or contracted when called significant by both edgeR and NoisET, with noise models trained on biological replicates. For edgeR calls, a false discovery rate-adjusted p below 0.01 and a log2 fold-change threshold of 1 were applied. As an exploratory analysis of dynamics, max-normalized trajectories of the 1000 most abundant clonotypes were examined by PCA with hierarchical clustering. The CD4 or CD8 phenotype of responding clones was assigned using the separately sequenced CD4+ and CD8+ repertoires. TCRdb trimmed the raw reads at Q25, called clones with MiXCR and kept productive beta chains. Each CDR3 protein gets just one entry, which takes the most common genes and DNA from the rows behind it. V and J calls and clone size were set by TCRdb, not the authors. The sample yields approximately 580,000 distinct CDR3 sequences; around 21% were counted once. The ten top clones hold under 15% of the sample.

Ficoll-Paque density gradient centrifugation was the method used to isolate PBMCs. V drops 6 bases and J drops 1 base, leaving 13 bases in between. Its CDR3 holds 14 amino acids, cysteine through phenylalanine. Only CDR3 DNA is held: 42 bases, read in frame from base 1. CDR1 and CDR2 were assigned from the germline V gene as MNHEY and SVGEGT. Recombination joined TRBV6-2 or TRBV6-3 with TRBJ2-7; the D region possibly corresponds to TRBD2 (5 bases align). The clonotype originates from an adult woman who had mild COVID-19 (a few samples of this study predate the infection). The sample titles of this study are shuffled in the database, so cell type and time point are left out; the donor was told from shared clones. The sequenced material came from PBMCs or a T cell subset sorted from them (not recorded which). The CDR3 is CASRKGTGSYEQYF. The DNA sequence is TGTGCCAGCAGAAAGGGTACGGGGTCCTACGAGCAGTACTTC.